This entry lists 16 T cell receptor beta chains sequenced from one sample in a study of shared clonotypes between healthy human individuals. CD45RO-negative, CCR7-selected cells formed the naive CD8 fraction, which excluded terminally differentiated effector memory CD45RA+ cells. Sequencing used immunoSEQ multiplex PCR; TCRdb keeps in-frame clones, though not all of them. Of 1.5 million to 2.5 million clones listed, just under 95% are singletons. The specimen was naive CD8+ T cells sorted from blood. The receptors derive from a man aged 18 to 29 in good health.

Written as DNA, the CDR3 is TGTGCCAGTAGTACCGATGTGACAGGTGACTATGGCTACACCTTC. As protein: CASSTDVTGDYGYTF. This rearrangement joins TRBV19 to TRBJ1-2; possibly TRBD1 for D (6 bases). The ends were cut back, 4 bases at V and 3 bases at J, with 15 bases in the middle. This CDR3 has 15 residues. Germline-derived CDR1 and CDR2 are LNHDA and SQIVND (reference sequence).

The chain carries TRBV27 and TRBJ2-3; 12 bases fit TRBD2. Trimming removed 3 bases from V and 8 bases from J; junction bases left unmatched: 9. This CDR3 is built from 16 residues. The germline V gene has CDR1 MNHEY and CDR2 SMNVEV (reference sequence). CDR3 nucleotide sequence: TGTGCCAGCAGTTTCCTAGCTAGCGGGGGGGGAGGTACGCAGTATTTT. It specifies CASSFLASGGGGTQYF.

V and J are TRBV27 and TRBJ2-7; D is undetermined. V was clipped by 0 bases and J by 4 bases, with 10 bases between them. The germline V gene encodes CDR1 MNHEY and CDR2 SMNVEV (reference sequence). CDR3 length: 14 amino acids. The CDR3 DNA reads as TGTGCCAGCAGTTTATCTGGCGGAATGTACGAGCAGTACTTC. Translation gives CASSLSGGMYEQYF.

The chain employs TRBV30 and TRBJ2-4, with 10 bases aligning to TRBD1. V shed 0 bases and J 1 base; nucleotides not matched to a gene: 9. Germline loops: CDR1 GTSNPN, CDR2 SVGIG (reference sequence). This CDR3 is built from 18 residues. The CDR3 protein is CAWSVRGQGGFAKNIQYF. DNA for the CDR3: TGTGCCTGGAGTGTACGTGGACAGGGGGGTTTTGCCAAAAACATTCAGTACTTC.

In this sample, this clone turned up once. The J gene is TRBJ2-1, the V gene TRBV14, with 10 bases aligning to TRBD2. CDR3 length: 15 amino acids. V trimming: 4 bases; J trimming: 6 bases; junction bases outside the gene matches: 6. From germline, CDR1 is SGHDN and CDR2 FVKESK. CDR3: CASSPLAGVGNEQFF. The DNA for the CDR3 is TGTGCCAGCAGCCCCCTAGCGGGAGTCGGCAATGAGCAGTTCTTC.

The table lists this clone with a few counts. This chain uses TRBV14 with TRBJ1-2, with TRBD1 as a possible D gene (5 bases). In germline, CDR1 is SGHDN, CDR2 FVKESK. The V gene lost 3 bases and the J gene lost 6 bases, with 17 bases spanning the gap. The CDR3 totals 15 residues. The CDR3 sequence: CASSHHGGRGDGYTF. The CDR3, as DNA: TGTGCCAGCAGCCACCACGGGGGACGGGGGGATGGCTACACCTTC.

The CDR3 nucleotides are TGTGCCAGCAGCCGTCCCGGGACAGGTTCCTACAATGAGCAGTTCTTC. Protein sequence: CASSRPGTGSYNEQFF. The chain uses TRBV27 and TRBJ2-1; the match to TRBD1 covers 8 bases. Per the germline V gene, CDR1 is MNHEY and CDR2 is SMNVEV (reference sequence). The J segment lost 1 base and the V segment lost 6 bases, leaving 8 bases of the junction unmatched. This CDR3 comprises 16 residues.

The chain couples TRBV5-5 to TRBJ1-2; possibly TRBD1 for D (6 bases). CDR1 is SGHKS and CDR2 is YYEKEE in the germline V gene (reference sequence). The CDR3 runs 14 residues. V was shortened by 1 base and J by 3 bases, with 10 bases between the two germline ends. CDR3 protein: CASSLSGGDYGYTF. In nucleotides, the CDR3 is TGTGCCAGCAGCTTGTCGGGGGGCGACTATGGCTACACCTTC.

The chain joins TRBV6-5 to TRBJ2-5, with 7 bases that match TRBD2. With V trimmed by 6 bases and J by 5 bases, 6 bases remained unmatched. In germline, CDR1 is MNHEY, CDR2 SVGAGI. CDR3 size: 13 residues. Written as DNA, the CDR3 is TGTGCCAGCAGCCCCGGACTAGTTGAGACCCAGTACTTC. This gives the protein CASSPGLVETQYF.

This chain joins TRBV7-8 and TRBJ2-5, with 8 positions matching TRBD1. The CDR3 loop spans 15 amino acids. Germline V gives CDR1 SGHVS, CDR2 FQNEAQ. The J segment lost 4 bases and the V segment lost 0 bases, leaving 4 bases of the junction unmatched. In DNA, the CDR3 is TGTGCCAGCAGCTTAGCGAGGACAGGGAGAGAGACCCAGTACTTC. Protein product: CASSLARTGRETQYF. The whole variable domain, filled in from reference TRBV7-8 and TRBJ2-5, reads GAGVSQSPRYKVAKRGQDVALRCDPISGHVSLFWYQQALGQGPEFLTYFQNEAQLDKSGLPSDRFFAERPEGSVSTLKIQRTQQEDSAVYLCASSLARTGRETQYFGPGTRLLVL.

The rearrangement uses TRBV9 and TRBJ2-1, with TRBD2 as a possible D gene (6 bases). CDR1 and CDR2 (germline): SGDLS, YYNGEE. The V and J ends lost 3 bases and 8 bases respectively, with 12 bases between them. The CDR3 contains 13 residues. DNA for the CDR3: TGTGCCAGCAGCGCCGGGGGTGAGGATGAGCAGTTCTTC. Amino acid sequence: CASSAGGEDEQFF.

The chain employs TRBV30 and TRBJ1-4; 10 positions match TRBD1. With 1 base clipped from V and 5 bases from J, the junction kept 4 bases outside the gene matches. The CDR3 loop spans 15 amino acids. The V gene's germline CDR1 is GTSNPN and CDR2 SVGIG (reference sequence). The CDR3 protein is CAWSEGTGVNEKLFF. The CDR3 DNA is TGTGCCTGGAGTGAAGGGACAGGGGTCAATGAAAAACTGTTTTTT.

This clone was counted a few times. The V and J genes are TRBV9 and TRBJ1-3, with D possibly being TRBD1 (5 bases). CDR1 and CDR2 from the germline V gene are SGDLS and YYNGEE. This CDR3 contains 13 residues. Trimming removed 6 bases at V and 4 bases at J, with 11 bases between. The CDR3: CASTQGTGNTIYF. DNA of the CDR3: TGTGCCAGCACGCAGGGTACGGGAAACACCATATATTTT.

V is TRBV5-1 and J is TRBJ2-7; TRBD1 is a possible D gene (6 bases). V shed 0 bases and J shed 4 bases, with 8 bases lying between them. The CDR3 loop spans 13 amino acids. Germline assignment: CDR1 SGHRS and CDR2 YFSETQ. CDR3 protein: CASSLDREYEQYF. As DNA, the CDR3 is TGCGCCAGCAGCTTGGACAGGGAATACGAGCAGTACTTC. Based on the CDR3 plus reference TRBV5-1 and TRBJ2-7, the full variable domain is KAGVTQTPRYLIKTRGQQVTLSCSPISGHRSVSWYQQTPGQGLQFLFEYFSETQRNKGNFPGRFSGRQFSNSRSEMNVSTLELGDSALYLCASSLDREYEQYFGPGTRLTVT.

This chain uses TRBV10-2 with TRBJ1-3, with D hard to call. The CDR3 loop spans 10 amino acids. Germline V lookup: CDR1 WSHSY, CDR2 SAAADI. Trimming removed 8 bases from V and 4 bases from J, with 3 bases in between. The CDR3 reads CASLGNTIYF. The CDR3 DNA is TGCGCCAGCCTGGGAAACACCATATATTTT.

This clone was found once. This rearrangement joins TRBV5-6 to TRBJ1-1; tentatively, D is TRBD1 (6 bases). CDR3 length: 17 residues. Germline V gene data show CDR1 as SGHDT and CDR2 as YYEEEE. The V end lost 0 bases, the J end lost 10 bases, and 25 bases lay between the germline ends. The CDR3 protein is CASSLGIWGLDLGGAFF. The CDR3 region has the DNA TGTGCCAGCAGCTTGGGGATTTGGGGACTCGACTTAGGGGGAGCTTTCTTT.